The text below deals with one T cell receptor beta chain. The target antigen is unknown. The treatment is: some 19 received Ad26.COV2.S at low or high dose, single or two shots; 5 received placebo; per-sample allocation not given. Each sample was drawn 63 days after the first injection (of vaccine or placebo). Ad26.COV2.S expressed prefusion-stabilized spike from the original Wuhan strain. The source of the sample is a study of Ad26.COV2.S vaccination and SARS-CoV-2 variants. Study summary: The vaccine Ad26.COV2.S was put into the muscle once, or twice with 56 days between. Study conclusions and caveats: Vaccine and placebo recipients had comparable breadth of non-spike TCRs. Breadth and depth estimates from TCRs may understate total T cell responses.

Only in-frame clones appear in the TCRdb table, and some are missing; sequencing was by immunoSEQ multiplex PCR. The sample records hundreds of thousands of clones, 80% to 90% being singletons. J was trimmed by 7 bases and V by 4 bases; bases with no gene match: 7. Per the germline V gene, CDR1 is SGHDT and CDR2 is YYEEEE. The CDR3 spans 15 residues. Specimen: peripheral blood, collected in a trial of Ad26.COV2.S vaccine versus placebo. The sequence was collected from a person aged 18-60 years who received the Ad26.COV2.S COVID-19 vaccine or a placebo. The chain combines TRBV5-6 with TRBJ1-6; 8 positions agree with TRBD1. The CDR3 bases are TGTGCCAGCAGCCTGAAGACAGGGGCAAATTCACCCCTCCACTTT. Its protein is CASSLKTGANSPLHF.